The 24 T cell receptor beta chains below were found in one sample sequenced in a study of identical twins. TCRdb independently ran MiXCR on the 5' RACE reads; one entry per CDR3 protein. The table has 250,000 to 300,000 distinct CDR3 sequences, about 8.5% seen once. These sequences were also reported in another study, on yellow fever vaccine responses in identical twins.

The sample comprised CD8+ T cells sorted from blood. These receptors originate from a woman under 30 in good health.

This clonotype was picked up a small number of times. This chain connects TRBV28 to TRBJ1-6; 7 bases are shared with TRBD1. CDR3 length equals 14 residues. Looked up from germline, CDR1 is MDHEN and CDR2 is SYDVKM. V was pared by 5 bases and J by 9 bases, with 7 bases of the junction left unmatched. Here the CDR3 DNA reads TGTGCCAGCAGTGCCGGGACAGAAGCTTCACCCCTCCACTTT. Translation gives CASSAGTEASPLHF. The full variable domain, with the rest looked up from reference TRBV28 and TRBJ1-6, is DVKVTQSSRYLVKRTGEKVFLECVQDMDHENMFWYRQDPGLGLRLIYFSYDVKMKEKGDIPEGYSVSREKKERFSLILESASTNQTSMYLCASSAGTEASPLHFGNGTRLTVT.

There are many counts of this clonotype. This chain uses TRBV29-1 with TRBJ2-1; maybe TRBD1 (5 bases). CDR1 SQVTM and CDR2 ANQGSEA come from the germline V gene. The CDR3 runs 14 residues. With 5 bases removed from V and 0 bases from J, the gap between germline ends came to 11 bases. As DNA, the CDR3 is TGCAGCGTTCTGACAGCTTTCTCCTACAATGAGCAGTTCTTC. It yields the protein CSVLTAFSYNEQFF.

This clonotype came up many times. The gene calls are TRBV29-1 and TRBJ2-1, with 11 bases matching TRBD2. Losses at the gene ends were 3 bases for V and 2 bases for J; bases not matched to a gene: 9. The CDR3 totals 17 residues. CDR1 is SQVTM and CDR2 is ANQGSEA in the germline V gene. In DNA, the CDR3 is TGCAGCGTTGAGGATCTAGCGGGAGGTATCCCCTACAATGAGCAGTTCTTC. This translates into CSVEDLAGGIPYNEQFF.

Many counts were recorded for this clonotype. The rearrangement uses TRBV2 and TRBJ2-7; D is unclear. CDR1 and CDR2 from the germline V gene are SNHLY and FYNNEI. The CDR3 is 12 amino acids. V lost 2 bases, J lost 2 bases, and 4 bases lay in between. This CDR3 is CASSEWTYEQYF. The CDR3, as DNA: TGTGCCAGCAGTGAATGGACCTACGAGCAGTACTTC.

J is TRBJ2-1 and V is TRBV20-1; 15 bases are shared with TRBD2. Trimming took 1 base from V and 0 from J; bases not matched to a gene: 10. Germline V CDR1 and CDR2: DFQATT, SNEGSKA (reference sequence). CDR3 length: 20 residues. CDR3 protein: CSARVFPGTSGRSSYNEQFF. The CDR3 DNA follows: TGCAGTGCTAGAGTGTTTCCGGGGACTAGCGGGAGGAGCTCCTACAATGAGCAGTTCTTC.

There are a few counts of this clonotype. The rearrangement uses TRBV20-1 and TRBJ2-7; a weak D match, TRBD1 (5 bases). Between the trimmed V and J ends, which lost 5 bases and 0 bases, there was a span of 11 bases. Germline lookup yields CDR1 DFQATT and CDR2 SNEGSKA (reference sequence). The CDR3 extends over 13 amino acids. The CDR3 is CSALSRDSYEQYF. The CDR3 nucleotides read TGCAGTGCTTTAAGCAGGGACTCCTACGAGCAGTACTTC.

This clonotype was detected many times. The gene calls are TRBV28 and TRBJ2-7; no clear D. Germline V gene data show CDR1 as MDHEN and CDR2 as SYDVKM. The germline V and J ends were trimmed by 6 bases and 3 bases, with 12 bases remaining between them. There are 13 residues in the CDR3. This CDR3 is CASRKNGDYEQYF. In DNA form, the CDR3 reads TGTGCCAGCAGGAAAAATGGGGACTACGAGCAGTACTTC.

This CDR3 is CASSLIAAGELFF. The CDR3 coding sequence is TGTGCCAGCAGCTTAATTGCGGCCGGGGAGCTGTTTTTT. This chain joins TRBV7-9 and TRBJ2-2; D uncertain. The germline V gene has CDR1 SEHNR and CDR2 FQNEAQ (reference sequence). Between the trimmed V and J ends, which lost 2 bases and 6 bases, there was a span of 7 bases. CDR3 length: 13 amino acids. Full variable domain (rest looked up from reference TRBV7-9 and TRBJ2-2): DTGVSQNPRHKITKRGQNVTFRCDPISEHNRLYWYRQTLGQGPEFLTYFQNEAQLEKSRLLSDRFSAERPKGSFSTLEIQRTEQGDSAMYLCASSLIAAGELFFGEGSRLTVL.

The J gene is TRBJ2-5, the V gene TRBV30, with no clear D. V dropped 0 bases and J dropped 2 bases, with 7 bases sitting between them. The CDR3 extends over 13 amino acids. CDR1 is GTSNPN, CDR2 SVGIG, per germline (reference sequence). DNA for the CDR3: TGTGCCTGGAGTGTAGACTCTCAAGAGACCCAGTACTTC. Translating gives CAWSVDSQETQYF.

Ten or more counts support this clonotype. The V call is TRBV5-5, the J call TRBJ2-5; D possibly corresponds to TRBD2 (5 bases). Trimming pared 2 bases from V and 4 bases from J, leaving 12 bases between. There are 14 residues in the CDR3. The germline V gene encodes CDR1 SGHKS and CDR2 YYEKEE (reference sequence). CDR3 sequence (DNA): TGTGCCAGCAGCTTTCTGGGCGGAGGAGAGACCCAGTACTTC. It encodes CASSFLGGGETQYF.

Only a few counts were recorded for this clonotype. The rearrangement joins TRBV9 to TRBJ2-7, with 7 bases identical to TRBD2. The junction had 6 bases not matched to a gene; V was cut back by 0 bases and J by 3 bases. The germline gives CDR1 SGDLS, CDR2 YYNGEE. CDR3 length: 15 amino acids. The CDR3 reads CASSVGSGIFYEQYF. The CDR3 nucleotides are TGTGCCAGCAGCGTAGGGAGCGGGATATTCTACGAGCAGTACTTC.

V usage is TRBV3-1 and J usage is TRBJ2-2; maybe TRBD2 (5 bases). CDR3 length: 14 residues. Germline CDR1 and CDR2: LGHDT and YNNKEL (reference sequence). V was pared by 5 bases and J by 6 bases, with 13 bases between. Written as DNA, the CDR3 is TGTGCCAGCAGCAAATCACTAGGACCCGGGGAGCTGTTTTTT. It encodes CASSKSLGPGELFF.

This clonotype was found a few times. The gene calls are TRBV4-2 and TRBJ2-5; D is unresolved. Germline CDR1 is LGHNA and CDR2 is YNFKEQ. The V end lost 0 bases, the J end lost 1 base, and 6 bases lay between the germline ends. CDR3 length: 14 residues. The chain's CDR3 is CASSQERFQETQYF. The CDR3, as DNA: TGTGCCAGCAGCCAAGAACGGTTCCAAGAGACCCAGTACTTC.

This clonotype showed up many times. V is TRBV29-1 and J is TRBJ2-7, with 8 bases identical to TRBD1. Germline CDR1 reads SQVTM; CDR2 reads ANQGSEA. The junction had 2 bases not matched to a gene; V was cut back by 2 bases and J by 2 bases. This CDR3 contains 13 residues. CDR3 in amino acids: CSVETTGAYEQYF. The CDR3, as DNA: TGCAGCGTTGAAACGACAGGGGCCTACGAGCAGTACTTC.

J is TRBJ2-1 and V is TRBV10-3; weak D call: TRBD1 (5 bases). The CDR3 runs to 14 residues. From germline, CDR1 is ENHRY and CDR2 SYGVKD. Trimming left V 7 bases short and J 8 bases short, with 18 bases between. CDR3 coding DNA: TGTGCCATCACACAGGCTAGGAGTTGGGATGAGCAGTTCTTC. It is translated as CAITQARSWDEQFF.

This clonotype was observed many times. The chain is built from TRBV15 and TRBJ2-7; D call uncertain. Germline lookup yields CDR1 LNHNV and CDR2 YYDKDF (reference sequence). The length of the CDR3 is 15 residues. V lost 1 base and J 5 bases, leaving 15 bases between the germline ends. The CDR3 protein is CATSRVLEGPHEQYF. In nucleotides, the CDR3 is TGTGCCACCAGCAGAGTGTTGGAAGGTCCCCACGAGCAGTACTTC.

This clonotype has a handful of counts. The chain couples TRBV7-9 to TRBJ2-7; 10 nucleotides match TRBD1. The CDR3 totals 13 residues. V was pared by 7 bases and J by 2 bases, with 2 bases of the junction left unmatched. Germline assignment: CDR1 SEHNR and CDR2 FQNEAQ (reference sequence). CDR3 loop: CASTGQGAYEQYF. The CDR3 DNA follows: TGTGCCAGCACCGGACAGGGGGCCTACGAGCAGTACTTC.

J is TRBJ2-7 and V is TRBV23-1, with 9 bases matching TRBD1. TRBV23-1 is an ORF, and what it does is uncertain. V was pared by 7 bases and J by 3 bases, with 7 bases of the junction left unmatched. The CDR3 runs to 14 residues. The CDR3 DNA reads TGCGCCAGCAAACCGGGACAGGGCCTCTACGAGCAGTACTTC. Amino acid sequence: CASKPGQGLYEQYF.

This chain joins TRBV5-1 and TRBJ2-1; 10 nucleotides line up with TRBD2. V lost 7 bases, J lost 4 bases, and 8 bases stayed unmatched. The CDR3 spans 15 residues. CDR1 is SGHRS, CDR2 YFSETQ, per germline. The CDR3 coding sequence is TGCGCCAGCCGACTAGGACTAGCGGAATACAATGAGCAGTTCTTC. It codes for CASRLGLAEYNEQFF.

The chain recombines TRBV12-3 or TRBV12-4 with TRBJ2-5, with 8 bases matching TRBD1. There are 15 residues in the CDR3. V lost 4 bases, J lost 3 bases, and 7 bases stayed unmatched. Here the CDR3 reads CASSYYGQGKETQYF. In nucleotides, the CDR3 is TGTGCCAGCAGTTATTACGGACAGGGTAAAGAGACCCAGTACTTC.

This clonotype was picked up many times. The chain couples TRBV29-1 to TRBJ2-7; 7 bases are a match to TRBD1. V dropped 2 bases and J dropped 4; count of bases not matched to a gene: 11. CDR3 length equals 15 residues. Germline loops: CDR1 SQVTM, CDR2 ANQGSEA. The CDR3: CSVENRDSLMYEQYF. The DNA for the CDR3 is TGCAGCGTTGAAAACCGGGACAGCCTGATGTACGAGCAGTACTTC.

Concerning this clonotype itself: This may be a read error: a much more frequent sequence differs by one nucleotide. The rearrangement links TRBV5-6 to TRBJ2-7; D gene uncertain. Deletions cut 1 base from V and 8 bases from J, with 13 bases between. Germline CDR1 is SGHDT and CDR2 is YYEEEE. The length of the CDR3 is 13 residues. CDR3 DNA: TGTGCCAGCAGCTTGTCGGCTAGTGGCAAGCAGTACTTC. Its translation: CASSLSASGKQYF.

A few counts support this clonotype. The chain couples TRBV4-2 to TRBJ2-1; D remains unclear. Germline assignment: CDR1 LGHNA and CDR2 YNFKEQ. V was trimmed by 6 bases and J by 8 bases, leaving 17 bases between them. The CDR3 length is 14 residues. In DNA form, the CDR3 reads TGTGCCAGCAGTCTAAGACCAGCCGGCGATGAGCAGTTCTTC. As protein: CASSLRPAGDEQFF.

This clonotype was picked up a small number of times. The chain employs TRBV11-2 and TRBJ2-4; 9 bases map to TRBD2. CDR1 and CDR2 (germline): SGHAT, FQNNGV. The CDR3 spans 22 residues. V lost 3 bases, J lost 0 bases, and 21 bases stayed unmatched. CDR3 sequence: CASSFDGGGSGGRVGAKNIQYF. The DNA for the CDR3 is TGTGCCAGCAGCTTTGACGGCGGTGGTAGCGGGGGTAGAGTCGGAGCCAAAAACATTCAGTACTTC.